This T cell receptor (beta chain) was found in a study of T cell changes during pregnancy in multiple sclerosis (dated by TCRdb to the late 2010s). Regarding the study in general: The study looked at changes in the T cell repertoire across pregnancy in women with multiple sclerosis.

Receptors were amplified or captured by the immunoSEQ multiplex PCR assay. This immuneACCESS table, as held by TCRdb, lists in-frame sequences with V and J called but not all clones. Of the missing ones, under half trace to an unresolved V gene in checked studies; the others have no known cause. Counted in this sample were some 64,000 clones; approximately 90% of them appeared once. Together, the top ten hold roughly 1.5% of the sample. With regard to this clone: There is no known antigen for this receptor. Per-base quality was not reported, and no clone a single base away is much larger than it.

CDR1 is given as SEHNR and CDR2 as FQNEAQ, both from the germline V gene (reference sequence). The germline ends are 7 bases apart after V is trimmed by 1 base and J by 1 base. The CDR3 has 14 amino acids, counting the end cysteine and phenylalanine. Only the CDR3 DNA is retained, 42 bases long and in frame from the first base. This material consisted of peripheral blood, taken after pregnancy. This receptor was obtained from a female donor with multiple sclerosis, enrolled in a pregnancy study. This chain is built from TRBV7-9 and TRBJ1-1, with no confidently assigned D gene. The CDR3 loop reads CASSLVPPNTEAFF. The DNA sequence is TGTGCCAGCAGCTTAGTTCCTCCGAACACTGAAGCTTTCTTT.